A selection of T cell receptor beta chains follows, all from one sample in a study of control samples from healthy donors and cancer patients. TCRdb keeps only in-frame clones here, not all; method: immunoSEQ multiplex PCR. The sample comprises 95,000 to 130,000 clones, 88% of which are singletons, and over 2% rests with the top ten. Sequencing was carried out using blood. The receptor set was obtained from a woman in her seventies in good health. CDR3s include the opening cysteine and the closing phenylalanine or tryptophan. The D gene is left open where the match is weak. The size of a clone is reported for some rows only, either as once, few or many, or as a class for expanded clones.

D,size,length,J,V,CDR3,DNA
.,.,11,TRBJ2-2,TRBV6-5,CASGNTGELFF,TGTGCCAGCGGGAACACCGGGGAGCTGTTTTTT
TRBD1,.,15,TRBJ1-4,TRBV2,CASSGQGTGGEKLFF,TGTGCCAGCAGCGGCCAGGGGACAGGGGGCGAAAAACTGTTTTTT
.,.,12,TRBJ2-3,TRBV7-9,CASSPVPDTQYF,TGTGCCAGCAGCCCTGTCCCAGATACGCAGTATTTT
.,.,14,TRBJ1-2,TRBV5-1,CASSQGTAVPGYTF,TGCGCCAGCTCGCAAGGGACGGCGGTTCCTGGCTACACCTTC
.,few,13,TRBJ1-1,TRBV13,CASSLVDAPEAFF,TGTGCCAGCAGCTTAGTGGATGCGCCTGAAGCTTTCTTT
.,.,13,TRBJ2-7,TRBV11-2,CASSPDSSYEQYF,TGTGCCAGCAGCCCCGACTCGTCCTACGAGCAGTACTTC
.,.,13,TRBJ1-1,TRBV5-1,CASSFGMNTEAFF,TGCGCCAGCAGCTTTGGTATGAACACTGAAGCTTTCTTT
.,.,16,TRBJ2-5,TRBV2,CASNAPPGSSQETQYF,TGTGCCAGCAACGCACCTCCGGGCTCCTCCCAAGAGACCCAGTACTTC
.,.,16,TRBJ1-3,TRBV19,CASSALDKSSGNTIYF,TGTGCCAGTAGTGCCCTGGACAAAAGCTCTGGAAACACCATATATTTT
TRBD2,.,16,TRBJ2-5,TRBV9,CASSVASGGRYGTQYF,TGTGCCAGCAGCGTAGCAAGCGGGGGGCGCTACGGGACCCAGTACTTC
.,.,17,TRBJ1-3,TRBV9,CASSVGVGWGAGNTIYF,TGTGCCAGCAGCGTAGGGGTAGGGTGGGGCGCTGGAAACACCATATATTTT